This TCR beta chain was recorded in a study of blood T cell repertoires in COVID-19. Overall study context: Sites across the United States, Italy and Spain contributed samples from acute and convalescent COVID-19. The cDNA or gDNA used as material had been derived from T cells, B-cell-depleted T cells, or PBMCs.

Authors' processing steps: Estimates of nucleated cell counts were drawn from the amplification of reference gene primers. Assay used: immunoSEQ multiplex PCR; TCRdb lists only in-frame clones, some missing. Clone size and the V and J calls come from that table; the DNA yielded D and trimming. This sample has 130,000 to 150,000 clones, with roughly 79% found just once. Germline-derived CDR1 and CDR2 are SGDLS and YYNGEE. V lost 0 bases, J lost 1 base, and 14 bases lay in between. This CDR3 has 16 amino acids. This TCR was sampled from a woman aged 55-75 years with acute or convalescent COVID-19. V is TRBV9 and J is TRBJ2-7; a possible D gene is TRBD1 (6 bases). Sequenced sample: peripheral blood. CDR3: CASSVGGFGTSYEQYF. In DNA, the CDR3 is TGTGCCAGCAGCGTAGGGGGCTTTGGGACATCCTACGAGCAGTACTTC.